These 7 T cell receptor beta chains share one sample of origin, sequenced in a study of OX40 agonist ivuxolimab in advanced cancers. The repertoire was sequenced with immunoSEQ multiplex PCR; TCRdb's copy has only in-frame clones and lacks some. The top ten clones hold 10% of a sample with roughly 67,000 clones, 92% of them seen once. The material sequenced was CD4+ or CD8+ T cells sorted from blood, taken in a trial of the OX40 agonist ivuxolimab. Receptors originate from an adult with an advanced solid tumor such as melanoma, head and neck, liver or kidney cancer.

The chain employs TRBV7-2 and TRBJ2-5, with 15 bases aligning to TRBD2. The CDR3 covers 17 residues. V lost 5 bases and J lost 1; bases outside the gene matches: 5. Germline CDR1 SGHTA, CDR2 FQGNSA. The CDR3: CASSLGLAGGIQETQYF. The CDR3 DNA reads as TGTGCCAGCAGCCTGGGACTAGCGGGGGGTATCCAAGAGACCCAGTACTTC.

The chain recombines TRBV5-5 with TRBJ2-2; D not resolved. The CDR3 extends over 13 amino acids. Trimming cost V 1 base and J 6 bases, with 7 bases left between them. In germline, CDR1 is SGHKS, CDR2 YYEKEE (reference sequence). This CDR3 reads CASSLNRAGELFF. CDR3 in DNA: TGTGCCAGCAGCTTGAATCGGGCCGGGGAGCTGTTTTTT.

The chain links TRBV5-6 to TRBJ2-4; D gene ambiguous. This CDR3 contains 14 residues. Deletions cut 4 bases from V and 0 bases from J, with 8 bases between. Germline V gene sequence: CDR1 SGHDT, CDR2 YYEEEE. CDR3 in DNA: TGTGCCAGCAGCGGATTCTTAGCCAAAAACATTCAGTACTTC. This translates into CASSGFLAKNIQYF.

Regarding this clone: The CDR3 carries no conserved terminal phenylalanine or tryptophan, so it likely arises from a read error. The DNA is omitted, as the CDR3 cannot be located on it reliably, and the CDR3 follows TCRdb's listing. The chain carries TRBV7-9 and TRBJ1-2; no check of the table's D call, TRBD1, against the DNA was made. The CDR3 is 10 amino acids long, termini counted. The germline V gene has CDR1 SEHNR and CDR2 FQNEAQ (reference sequence). Here the CDR3 reads CASSETGGLV.

The rearrangement uses TRBV5-5 and TRBJ2-7; 11 bases agree with TRBD1. In germline, CDR1 is SGHKS, CDR2 YYEKEE (reference sequence). The CDR3 length is 14 residues. V lost 3 bases and J lost 3; bases outside the gene matches: 2. CDR3 loop: CASSWTGGGYEQYF. As DNA, the CDR3 is TGTGCCAGCAGCTGGACAGGGGGCGGCTACGAGCAGTACTTC.

The V gene is TRBV11-3, the J gene TRBJ2-5; TRBD1 agrees at 11 bases. The CDR3 extends over 15 amino acids. The V gene end was trimmed by 5 bases and the J gene end by 2 bases; junction bases not matched to a gene: 4. Germline V lookup: CDR1 SGHNT, CDR2 YENEEA. The CDR3 DNA reads TGTGCCAGCAGCACCCGGGACAGGGGGCAAGAGACCCAGTACTTC. Translation gives CASSTRDRGQETQYF.

V usage is TRBV6-4 and J usage is TRBJ2-3; TRBD2 agrees at 10 bases. Germline values: CDR1 MRHNA, CDR2 SNTAGT. V trimming: 6 bases; J trimming: 2 bases; junction bases outside the gene matches: 5. The length of the CDR3 is 15 residues. The CDR3 is CASSLAGGSTDTQYF. For the CDR3, the DNA is TGTGCCAGCAGCTTAGCGGGGGGCTCCACAGATACGCAGTATTTT.